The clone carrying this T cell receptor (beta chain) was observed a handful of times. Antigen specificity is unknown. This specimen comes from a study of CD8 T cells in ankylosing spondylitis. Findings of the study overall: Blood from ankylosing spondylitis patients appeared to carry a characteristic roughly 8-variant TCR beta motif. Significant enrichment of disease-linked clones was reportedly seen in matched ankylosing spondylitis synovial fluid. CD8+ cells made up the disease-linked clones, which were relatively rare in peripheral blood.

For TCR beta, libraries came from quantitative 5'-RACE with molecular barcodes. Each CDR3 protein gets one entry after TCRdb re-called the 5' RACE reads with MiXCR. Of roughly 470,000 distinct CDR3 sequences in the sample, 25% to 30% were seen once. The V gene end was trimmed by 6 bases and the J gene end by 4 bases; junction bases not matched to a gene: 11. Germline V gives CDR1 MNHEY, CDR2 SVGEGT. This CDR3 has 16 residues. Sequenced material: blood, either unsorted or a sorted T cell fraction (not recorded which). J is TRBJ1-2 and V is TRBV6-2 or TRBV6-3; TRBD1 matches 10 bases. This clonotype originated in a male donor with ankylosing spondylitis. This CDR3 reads CASSHAGTGVFYGYTF. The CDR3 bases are TGTGCCAGCAGCCACGCCGGGACAGGGGTTTTCTATGGCTACACCTTC.